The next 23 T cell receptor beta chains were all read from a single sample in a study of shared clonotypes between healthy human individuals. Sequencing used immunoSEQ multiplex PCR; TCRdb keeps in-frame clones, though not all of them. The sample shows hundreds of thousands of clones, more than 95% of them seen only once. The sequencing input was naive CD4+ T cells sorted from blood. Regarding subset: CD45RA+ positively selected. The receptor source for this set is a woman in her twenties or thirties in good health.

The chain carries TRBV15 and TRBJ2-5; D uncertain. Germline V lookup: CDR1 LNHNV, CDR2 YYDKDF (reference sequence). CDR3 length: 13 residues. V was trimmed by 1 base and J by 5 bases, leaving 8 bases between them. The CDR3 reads CATSRGLAETQYF. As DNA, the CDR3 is TGTGCCACCAGCAGAGGGTTGGCGGAGACCCAGTACTTC.

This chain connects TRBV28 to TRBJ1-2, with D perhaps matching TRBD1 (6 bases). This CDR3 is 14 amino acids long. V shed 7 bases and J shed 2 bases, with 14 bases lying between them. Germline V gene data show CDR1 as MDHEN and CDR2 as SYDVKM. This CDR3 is CASTRPTGNYGYTF. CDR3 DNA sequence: TGTGCCAGCACCCGGCCCACAGGGAACTATGGCTACACCTTC.

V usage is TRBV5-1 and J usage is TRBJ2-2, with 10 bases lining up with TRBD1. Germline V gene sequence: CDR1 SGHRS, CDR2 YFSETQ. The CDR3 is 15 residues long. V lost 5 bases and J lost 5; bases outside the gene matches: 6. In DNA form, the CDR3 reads TGCGCCAGCAGTCGGGACAGGGGTAATACCGGGGAGCTGTTTTTT. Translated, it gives CASSRDRGNTGELFF.

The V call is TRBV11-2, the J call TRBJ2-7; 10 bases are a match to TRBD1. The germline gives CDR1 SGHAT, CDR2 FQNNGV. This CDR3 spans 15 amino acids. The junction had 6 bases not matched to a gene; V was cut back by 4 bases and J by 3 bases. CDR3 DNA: TGTGCCAGCAGCTCGGCCGGGACAGGGGTCTACGAGCAGTACTTC. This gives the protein CASSSAGTGVYEQYF. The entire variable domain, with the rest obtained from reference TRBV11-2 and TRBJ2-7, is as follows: EAGVAQSPRYKIIEKRQSVAFWCNPISGHATLYWYQQILGQGPKLLIQFQNNGVVDDSQLPKDRFSAERLKGVDSTLKIQPAKLEDSAVYLCASSSAGTGVYEQYFGPGTRLTVT.

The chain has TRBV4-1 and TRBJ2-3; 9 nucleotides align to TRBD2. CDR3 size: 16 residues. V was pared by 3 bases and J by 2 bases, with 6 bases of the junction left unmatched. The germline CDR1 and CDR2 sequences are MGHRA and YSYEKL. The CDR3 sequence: CASSHLRTSDTDTQYF. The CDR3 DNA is TGCGCCAGCAGCCATTTAAGGACTAGCGACACAGATACGCAGTATTTT.

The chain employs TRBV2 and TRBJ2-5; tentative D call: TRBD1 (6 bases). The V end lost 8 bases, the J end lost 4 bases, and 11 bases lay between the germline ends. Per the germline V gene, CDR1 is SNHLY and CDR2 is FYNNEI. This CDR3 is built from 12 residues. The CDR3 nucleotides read TGTGCCAGCCTAGGGGGTGGAGAGACCCAGTACTTC. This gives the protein CASLGGGETQYF.

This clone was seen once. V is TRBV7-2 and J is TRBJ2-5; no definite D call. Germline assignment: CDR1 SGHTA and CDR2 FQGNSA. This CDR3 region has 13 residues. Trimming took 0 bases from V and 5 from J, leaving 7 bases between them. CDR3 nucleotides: TGTGCCAGCAGCTTAGCCGCGCGTGAGACCCAGTACTTC. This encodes CASSLAARETQYF.

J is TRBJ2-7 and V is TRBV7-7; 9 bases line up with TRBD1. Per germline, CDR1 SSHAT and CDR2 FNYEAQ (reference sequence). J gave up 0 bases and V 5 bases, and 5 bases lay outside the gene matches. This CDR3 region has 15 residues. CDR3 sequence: CASSPGTGSSYEQYF. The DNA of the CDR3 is TGTGCCAGCAGCCCTGGGACAGGGAGCTCCTACGAGCAGTACTTC.

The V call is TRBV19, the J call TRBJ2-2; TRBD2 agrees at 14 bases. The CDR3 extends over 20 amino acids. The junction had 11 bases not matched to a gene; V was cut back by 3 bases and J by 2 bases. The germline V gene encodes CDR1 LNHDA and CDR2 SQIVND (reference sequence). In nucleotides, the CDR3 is TGTGCCAGTAGTATTGGACTAGCGGGAGGACGAGGGGGAAACACCGGGGAGCTGTTTTTT. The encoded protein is CASSIGLAGGRGGNTGELFF.

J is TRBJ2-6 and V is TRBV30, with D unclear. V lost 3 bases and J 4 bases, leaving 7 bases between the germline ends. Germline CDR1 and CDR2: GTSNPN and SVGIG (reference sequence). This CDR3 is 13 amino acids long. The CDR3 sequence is CAWSTPGANVLTF. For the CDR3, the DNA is TGTGCCTGGAGCACACCCGGGGCCAACGTCCTGACTTTC. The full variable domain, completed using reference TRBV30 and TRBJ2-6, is SQTIHQWPATLVQPVGSPLSLECTVEGTSNPNLYWYRQAAGRGLQLLFYSVGIGQISSEVPQNLSASRPQDRQFILSSKKLLLSDSGFYLCAWSTPGANVLTFGAGSRLTVL.

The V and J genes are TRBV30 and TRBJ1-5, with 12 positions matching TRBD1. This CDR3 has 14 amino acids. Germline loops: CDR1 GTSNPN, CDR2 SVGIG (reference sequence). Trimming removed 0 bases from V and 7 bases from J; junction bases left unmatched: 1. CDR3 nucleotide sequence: TGTGCCTGGAGTGTAGGGACAGGGGGCCAGCCCCAGCATTTT. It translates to CAWSVGTGGQPQHF.

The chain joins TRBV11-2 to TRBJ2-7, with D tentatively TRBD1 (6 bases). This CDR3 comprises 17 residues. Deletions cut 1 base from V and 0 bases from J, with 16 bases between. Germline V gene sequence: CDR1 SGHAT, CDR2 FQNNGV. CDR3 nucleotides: TGTGCCAGCAGCTTAGTGGGGGCTGGGCCCCGCTCCTACGAGCAGTACTTC. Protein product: CASSLVGAGPRSYEQYF.

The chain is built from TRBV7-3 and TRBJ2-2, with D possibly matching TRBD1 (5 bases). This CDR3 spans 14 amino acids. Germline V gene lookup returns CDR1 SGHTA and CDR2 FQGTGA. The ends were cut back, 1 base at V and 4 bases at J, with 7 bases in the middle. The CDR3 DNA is TGTGCCAGCAGCTTAAGGGGCCTCACCGGGGAGCTGTTTTTT. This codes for CASSLRGLTGELFF.

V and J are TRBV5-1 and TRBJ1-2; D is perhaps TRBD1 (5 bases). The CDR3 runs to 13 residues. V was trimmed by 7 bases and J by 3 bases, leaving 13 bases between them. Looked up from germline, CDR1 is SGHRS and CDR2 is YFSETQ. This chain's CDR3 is CASAGGGDYGYTF. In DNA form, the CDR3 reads TGCGCCAGCGCGGGGGGAGGCGACTATGGCTACACCTTC.

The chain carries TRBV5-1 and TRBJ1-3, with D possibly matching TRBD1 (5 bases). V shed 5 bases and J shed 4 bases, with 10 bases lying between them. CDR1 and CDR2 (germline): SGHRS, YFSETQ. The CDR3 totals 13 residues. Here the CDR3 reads CASSGGDGNTIYF. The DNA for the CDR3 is TGCGCCAGCAGTGGAGGGGACGGAAACACCATATATTTT.

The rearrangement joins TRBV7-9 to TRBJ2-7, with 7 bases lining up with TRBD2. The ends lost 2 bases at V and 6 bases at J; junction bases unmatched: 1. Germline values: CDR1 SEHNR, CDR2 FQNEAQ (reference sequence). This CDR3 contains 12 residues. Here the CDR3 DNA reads TGTGCCAGCAGCTTATGGGAGGGCGAGCAGTACTTC. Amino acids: CASSLWEGEQYF.

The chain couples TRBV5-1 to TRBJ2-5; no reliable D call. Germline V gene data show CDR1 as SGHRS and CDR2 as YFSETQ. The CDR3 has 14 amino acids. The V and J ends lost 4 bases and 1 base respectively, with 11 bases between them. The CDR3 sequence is CASSPGRSQETQYF. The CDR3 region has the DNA TGCGCCAGCAGCCCGGGCAGATCCCAAGAGACCCAGTACTTC.

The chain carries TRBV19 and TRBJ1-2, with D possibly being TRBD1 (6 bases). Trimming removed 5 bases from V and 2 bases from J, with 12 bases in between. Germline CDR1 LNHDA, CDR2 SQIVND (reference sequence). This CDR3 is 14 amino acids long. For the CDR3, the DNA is TGTGCCAGTAGTTCCTGGACAGTAAACTATGGCTACACCTTC. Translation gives CASSSWTVNYGYTF.

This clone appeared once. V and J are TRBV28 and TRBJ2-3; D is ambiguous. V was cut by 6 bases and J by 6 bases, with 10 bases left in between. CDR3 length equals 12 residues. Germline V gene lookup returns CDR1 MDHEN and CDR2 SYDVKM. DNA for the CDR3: TGTGCCAGCAGCCCCGTCGGGGATACGCAGTATTTT. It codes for CASSPVGDTQYF.

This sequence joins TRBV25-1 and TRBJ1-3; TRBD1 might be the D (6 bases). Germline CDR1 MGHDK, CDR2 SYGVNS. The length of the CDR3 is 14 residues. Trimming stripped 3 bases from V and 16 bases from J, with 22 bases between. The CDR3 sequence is CASSEGHSETGGYF. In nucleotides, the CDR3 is TGTGCCAGCAGTGAGGGACATTCGGAAACCGGGGGGTATTTT.

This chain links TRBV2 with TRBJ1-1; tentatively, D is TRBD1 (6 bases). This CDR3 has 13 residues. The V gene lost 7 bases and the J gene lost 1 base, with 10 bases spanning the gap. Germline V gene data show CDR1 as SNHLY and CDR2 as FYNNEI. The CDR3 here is CASNLRGNTEAFF. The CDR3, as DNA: TGTGCCAGCAACCTCAGGGGGAACACTGAAGCTTTCTTT.

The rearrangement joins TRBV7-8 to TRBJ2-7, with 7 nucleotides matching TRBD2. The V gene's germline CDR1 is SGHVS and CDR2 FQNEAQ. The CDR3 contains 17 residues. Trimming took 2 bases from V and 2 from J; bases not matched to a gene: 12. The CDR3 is CASSLWLAVGSTYEQYF. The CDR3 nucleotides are TGTGCCAGCAGCTTATGGCTAGCGGTGGGGTCAACCTACGAGCAGTACTTC.

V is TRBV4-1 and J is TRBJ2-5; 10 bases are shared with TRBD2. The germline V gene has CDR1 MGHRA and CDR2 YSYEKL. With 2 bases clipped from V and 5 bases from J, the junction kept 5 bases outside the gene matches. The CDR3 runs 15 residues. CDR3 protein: CASSQLLAGAETQYF. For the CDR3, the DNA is TGCGCCAGCAGCCAACTTCTAGCGGGAGCGGAGACCCAGTACTTC.